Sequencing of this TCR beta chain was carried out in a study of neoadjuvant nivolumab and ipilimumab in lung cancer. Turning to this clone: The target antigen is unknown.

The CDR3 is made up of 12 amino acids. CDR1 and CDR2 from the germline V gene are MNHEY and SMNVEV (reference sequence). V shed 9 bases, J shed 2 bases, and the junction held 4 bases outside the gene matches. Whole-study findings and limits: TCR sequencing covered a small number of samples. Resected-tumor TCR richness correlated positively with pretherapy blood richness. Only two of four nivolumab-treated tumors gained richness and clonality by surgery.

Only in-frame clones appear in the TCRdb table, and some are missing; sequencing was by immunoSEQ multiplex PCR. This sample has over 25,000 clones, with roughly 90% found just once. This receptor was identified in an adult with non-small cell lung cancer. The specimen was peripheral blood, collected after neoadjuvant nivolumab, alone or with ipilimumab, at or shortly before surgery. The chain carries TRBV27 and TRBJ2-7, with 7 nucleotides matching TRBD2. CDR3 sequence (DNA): TGTGCCAGTGGGGGGGGACCCTACGAGCAGTACTTC. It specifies CASGGGPYEQYF.